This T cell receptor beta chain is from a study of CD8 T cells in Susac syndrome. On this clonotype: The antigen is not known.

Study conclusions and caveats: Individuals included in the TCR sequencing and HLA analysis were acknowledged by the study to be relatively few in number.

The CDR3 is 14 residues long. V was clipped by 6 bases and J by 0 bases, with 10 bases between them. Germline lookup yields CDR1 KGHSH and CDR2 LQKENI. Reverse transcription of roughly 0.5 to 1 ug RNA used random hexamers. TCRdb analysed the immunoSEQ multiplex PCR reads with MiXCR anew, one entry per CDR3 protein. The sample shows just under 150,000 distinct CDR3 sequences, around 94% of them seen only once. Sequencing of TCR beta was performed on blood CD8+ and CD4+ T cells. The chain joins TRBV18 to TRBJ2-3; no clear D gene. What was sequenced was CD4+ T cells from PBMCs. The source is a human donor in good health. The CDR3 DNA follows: TGTGCCAGCTCCCCAGACTCTAGCACAGATACGCAGTATTTT. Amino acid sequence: CASSPDSSTDTQYF.